A selection of T cell receptor beta chains follows, all from one sample in a study of memory CD8 T cells in hepatitis C reinfection. Libraries were prepared by immunoSEQ multiplex PCR; TCRdb keeps only in-frame clonotypes and omits some of them. The sample includes about 46,000 clones, 80% to 90% of them seen just once. The specimen sequenced was naive CD8+ T cells sorted from blood. Receptors were obtained from a man younger than 35 with hepatitis C virus infection. The CDR3 runs from the conserved cysteine through the conserved F or W. A D gene is named only where the DNA matches it firmly. Size is omitted from some rows. Given values are once, few, many or a class for expanded clones.

v_call	clone_size	d_call	j_call	cdr3_nt	cdr3_aa
TRBV11-1	few	.	TRBJ1-1	TGTGCCAGCAGCGAACAGGGATTGAACACTGAAGCTTTCTTT	CASSEQGLNTEAFF
TRBV5-4	.	.	TRBJ2-3	TGTGCCAGCAGCTTGGGGGGCTCAGCGTTGGATACGCAGTATTTT	CASSLGGSALDTQYF
TRBV5-8	once	TRBD2	TRBJ2-5	TGTGCCAGCAGCCGCGGGACTAGCGCCTACCAAGAGACCCAGTACTTC	CASSRGTSAYQETQYF
TRBV28	once	.	TRBJ2-5	TGTGCCAGCAGGTTCATAAAGAGGGCAGGAGAGACCCAGTACTTC	CASRFIKRAGETQYF
TRBV6-5	.	TRBD2	TRBJ2-1	TGTGCCAGCAGTTATTCTCCTAGCGGGAGTTTCTATGAGCAGTTCTTC	CASSYSPSGSFYEQFF
TRBV10-3	.	TRBD1	TRBJ2-3	TGTGCCATCACCCAGGGGGAATTTAGCACAGATACGCAGTATTTT	CAITQGEFSTDTQYF
TRBV5-4	.	.	TRBJ2-7	TGTGCCAGCAGCTTGGTCGGTGACTCGTCCGAGCAGTACTTC	CASSLVGDSSEQYF
TRBV6-5	.	TRBD1	TRBJ1-5	TGTGCCAGCAGCCCTCAGGGGGATAGCAATCAGCCCCAGCATTTT	CASSPQGDSNQPQHF
TRBV5-4	.	.	TRBJ1-1	TGTGCCAGCAGCTTGAGTATCTTACCGAGCACTGAAGCTTTCTTT	CASSLSILPSTEAFF
TRBV6-1	.	TRBD2	TRBJ2-1	TGTGCCAGCAGTGGCCTAGCGGGGGGGTCCTACAATGAGCAGTTCTTC	CASSGLAGGSYNEQFF
TRBV28	.	TRBD1	TRBJ2-3	TGTGCCAGCAGCTCGAACACCATCAGGACAGGGAACACAGATACGCAGTATTTT	CASSSNTIRTGNTDTQYF
TRBV7-8	.	TRBD1	TRBJ2-5	TGTGCCAGCAGCCAAATGGGACAGGGGGTGATCCAAGAGACCCAGTACTTC	CASSQMGQGVIQETQYF
TRBV5-6	.	TRBD1	TRBJ2-2	TGTGCCAGCAGCTATGAGGGGACAGGGATCACCGGGGAGCTGTTTTTT	CASSYEGTGITGELFF
TRBV28	few	.	TRBJ2-1	TGTGCCAGCAGTTCCCAGACAGGCTACGGGGGGAATGAGCAGTTCTTC	CASSSQTGYGGNEQFF
TRBV13	.	.	TRBJ2-1	TGTGCCAGCTTCAAAGAGCGGGACAATGAGCAGTTCTTC	CASFKERDNEQFF
TRBV7-9	.	.	TRBJ2-3	TGTGCCAGCAGCTTAACGACTACCACAGATACGCAGTATTTT	CASSLTTTTDTQYF
TRBV27	once	.	TRBJ1-2	TGTGCCAGCAGTCCGACCCCGACTGAGAATTATGACTACACCTTC	CASSPTPTENYDYTF